These T cell receptor beta chains were read from a single sample in a study of T-cell memory formation after mild COVID-19. TCRdb reprocessed the 5' RACE reads via MiXCR and lists one record per CDR3 protein. Counted here are about 540,000 distinct CDR3 sequences, around 21% occurring once; the ten biggest clones make up around 12%. The sample taken for sequencing was PBMCs or a T cell subset sorted from them (not recorded which). The receptors originated from an adult woman who had mild COVID-19 (a few samples of this study predate the infection). Cell type and time point are not known. Each CDR3 is given with its conserved first and last residue. Fields, in order: V gene, J gene, D gene, clone size, CDR3 DNA, CDR3 protein. A D gene is named only where the DNA matches it firmly. Clone size is stated in some rows and not others, as once, few, many or a class when expanded.

TRBV4-1,TRBJ1-5,.,.,TGCGCCAGCAGCAGGGAGGGCAATCAGCCCCAGCATTTT,CASSREGNQPQHF
TRBV5-1,TRBJ2-3,TRBD2,few,TGCGCCAGCAGCCATCTGGGAACTAGCGGGGGGACAGATACGCAGTATTTT,CASSHLGTSGGTDTQYF
TRBV5-1,TRBJ2-5,.,.,TGCGCCAGCAGCTTGGGTCTCACCGGGAACCAAGAGACCCAGTACTTC,CASSLGLTGNQETQYF
TRBV20-1,TRBJ1-5,TRBD1,.,TGCAGTGCTAGAGAACAGGGACAGCACCAGCATTTT,CSAREQGQHQHF
TRBV6-1,TRBJ2-3,.,few,TGTGCCAGCAGTGTTAGCGAGGGCACAGATACGCAGTATTTT,CASSVSEGTDTQYF
TRBV7-6,TRBJ1-1,TRBD1,.,TGTGCCAGCAGCTCTACAGGGGTTAGCACTGAAGCTTTCTTT,CASSSTGVSTEAFF
TRBV5-1,TRBJ2-7,.,few,TGCGCCAGCAGCTCTGACAGCAGCGCTTTCTACGAGCAGTACTTC,CASSSDSSAFYEQYF
TRBV7-9,TRBJ2-7,.,many,TGTGCCAGCAGCCCGACAGCCTACGAGCAGTACTTC,CASSPTAYEQYF
TRBV12-3/TRBV12-4,TRBJ1-2,.,few,TGTGCCAGCAGTTTCCAGGGTGTAAGGTACTATGGCTACACCTTC,CASSFQGVRYYGYTF
TRBV29-1,TRBJ2-7,.,.,TGCAGCGTTTTCGGGACATCCTACGAGCAGTACTTC,CSVFGTSYEQYF
TRBV27,TRBJ2-2,TRBD2,.,TGTGCCAGCAGCTTCTCGGGACTAGCGAGGAACACCGGGGAGCTGTTTTTT,CASSFSGLARNTGELFF
TRBV29-1,TRBJ2-7,TRBD2,few,TGCAGCGTTGAGGTGGGGGGGATCGGCTACGAGCAGTACTTC,CSVEVGGIGYEQYF
TRBV4-1,TRBJ2-7,.,.,TGCGCCAGCAGCCAAATAGGCTCCCCCATTTCCTACGAGCAGTACTTC,CASSQIGSPISYEQYF
TRBV27,TRBJ2-5,TRBD1,few,TGTGCCAGCAGGAGACAGGGATACGAGACCCAGTACTTC,CASRRQGYETQYF
TRBV3-1,TRBJ2-5,TRBD2,.,TGTGCCAGCAGCCTCCGGACTAGTGGGAGAGAGACCCAGTGCTTC,CASSLRTSGRETQCF
TRBV9,TRBJ2-1,.,few,TGTGCCAGCAGCCCCAATAAGGCGGGTGAGCAGTTCTTC,CASSPNKAGEQFF
TRBV2,TRBJ2-3,TRBD2,.,TGTGCCAGCAGGGCCCGACTAGCGGCCACAGATACGCAGTATTTT,CASRARLAATDTQYF
TRBV4-2,TRBJ1-2,.,.,TGTGCCAGCAGCCAGGGGGAGGGCTACACCTTC,CASSQGEGYTF
TRBV24-1,TRBJ1-1,.,.,TGTGCCACCCCCCCTGGCAGTGCCCTTGAAGCTTTCTTT,CATPPGSALEAFF
TRBV2,TRBJ2-3,.,.,TGTGCCAGCAGTCCAACTATGACAGGAGAAACAGATACGCAGTATTTT,CASSPTMTGETDTQYF
TRBV7-2,TRBJ1-3,.,.,TGTGCCAGCAACTCAATCGGGACGACTGGAAACACCATATATTTT,CASNSIGTTGNTIYF
TRBV13,TRBJ1-5,.,few,TGTGCCAGCACCAGGGGAGGGGGCAATCAGCCCCAGCATTTT,CASTRGGGNQPQHF
TRBV7-2,TRBJ2-1,TRBD2,.,TGTGCCAGCAGCTTAGTTGGCGGGGGACTTGGGGAGCAGTTCTTC,CASSLVGGGLGEQFF
TRBV5-1,TRBJ2-2,.,.,TGCGCCAGCAGCTCGAAGTCGACGGCCCTGGGCACCGGGGAGCTGTTTTTT,CASSSKSTALGTGELFF
TRBV23-1,TRBJ2-1,.,many,TGCGCCAGCAGTCAATCCGGGTGGGGGAATGAGCAGTTCTTC,CASSQSGWGNEQFF
TRBV7-2,TRBJ2-1,TRBD2,.,TGTGCCAGCGGATTTCTAGCGGGGGGCTCCTACAATGAGCAGTTCTTC,CASGFLAGGSYNEQFF
TRBV7-8,TRBJ1-6,TRBD1,.,TGTGCCAGCAGCTTAGGGGGACAGGGGAATTCACCCCTCCACTTT,CASSLGGQGNSPLHF
TRBV6-2/TRBV6-3,TRBJ2-6,TRBD1,.,TGTGCCAGCTCCAGGGACAGTCCTGGGGCCAACGTCCTGACTTTC,CASSRDSPGANVLTF
TRBV5-1,TRBJ2-1,TRBD2,few,TGCGCCAGCAGCTTGGGCGGGACTAGCGATCACAATGAGCAGTTCTTC,CASSLGGTSDHNEQFF
TRBV2,TRBJ2-7,TRBD2,.,TGTGCCAGCAAAAGACTCCGCTCCGGGGCTAGCGGGGGGCGCCTCTACGAGCAGTACTTC,CASKRLRSGASGGRLYEQYF
TRBV18,TRBJ2-7,.,.,TGTGCCAGCTCACCAGGCGGGGTCAACTCCTACGAGCAGTACTTC,CASSPGGVNSYEQYF
TRBV5-1,TRBJ2-7,.,.,TGCGCCAGCAGCTTGGGGGTCGGGGGCAACCCCTACGAGCAGTACTTC,CASSLGVGGNPYEQYF
TRBV14,TRBJ1-2,.,.,TGTGCCAGCAGCCAAGCCAGGGTCTATGGCTACACCTTC,CASSQARVYGYTF
TRBV7-9,TRBJ1-1,TRBD1,.,TGTGCCAGCAGCCCACCGGGACAGGGAACTGAAGCTTTCTTT,CASSPPGQGTEAFF
TRBV9,TRBJ1-2,TRBD1,.,TGTGCCAGCAGCCCCGGGACAGATAATTATGGCTACACCTTC,CASSPGTDNYGYTF
TRBV7-9,TRBJ1-2,.,few,TGTGCCAGCAGTCCCGTCGGGACTCCCGATGGCTACACCTTC,CASSPVGTPDGYTF
TRBV12-3/TRBV12-4,TRBJ2-7,.,few,TGTGCCAGCAGTTTCGACAGACTCCCCTCCGAGCAGTACTTC,CASSFDRLPSEQYF
TRBV5-1,TRBJ2-3,TRBD2,.,TGCGCCAGCAGCTTGGATGGGAGGGGAGGAACAGATACGCAGTATTTT,CASSLDGRGGTDTQYF
TRBV3-1,TRBJ1-6,.,.,TGTGCCAGTTCAGGCTCCTATAATTCACCCCTCCACTTT,CASSGSYNSPLHF
TRBV12-3/TRBV12-4,TRBJ2-2,TRBD1,.,TGTGCCAGCAGCCCTAATTTTGGCGGGACAGGGGGTTCCACCGGGGAGCTGTTTTTT,CASSPNFGGTGGSTGELFF
TRBV20-1,TRBJ1-2,.,.,TGCAGTGCCAGGGCCTCAGGGGATAATGGCTACACCTTC,CSARASGDNGYTF
TRBV6-1,TRBJ2-7,.,.,TGTGCCAGCAGGCGGGGGACTACCCGGGACAGCTCCTACGAGCAGTACTTC,CASRRGTTRDSSYEQYF
TRBV7-9,TRBJ2-3,.,many,TGTGCCAGCAGCTTAAGTCCGCGGCCCCGGGGCACAGATACGCAGTATTTT,CASSLSPRPRGTDTQYF
TRBV6-1,TRBJ1-2,TRBD1,.,TGTGCCAGCAGTGATGGGACAGATTCTAACTATGGCTACACCTTC,CASSDGTDSNYGYTF
TRBV5-1,TRBJ2-2,TRBD2,.,TGCGCCAGCAGCTTGGGAGCGGGAGGCACCGGGGAGCTGTTTTTT,CASSLGAGGTGELFF
TRBV7-2,TRBJ2-1,.,few,TGTGCCAGCAGCTCTGCCTACGGTGGGAGACGCCGTGGGTATGAGCAGTTCTTC,CASSSAYGGRRRGYEQFF
TRBV3-1,TRBJ2-3,.,few,TGTGCCAGCAGCCAAGAGTTCAAGCACGTTCCAGATACGCAGTATTTT,CASSQEFKHVPDTQYF
TRBV7-6,TRBJ2-7,TRBD1,.,TGTGCCAGCAGCTTAGGTTGGGCAGGGGGAGACGAGCAGTACTTC,CASSLGWAGGDEQYF
TRBV13,TRBJ2-7,.,few,TGTGCCAGCAGCTCCCGGCTCCGCTCCTACGAGCAGTACTTC,CASSSRLRSYEQYF
TRBV5-1,TRBJ2-1,TRBD2,few,TGCGCCAGCAGCATAGGGGCAGCGGGAGTATTGGGTGAGCAGTTCTTC,CASSIGAAGVLGEQFF